The entry below describes one T cell receptor beta chain. As yet, its antigen is unknown. Generated by immunoSEQ multiplex PCR, the TCRdb table keeps only in-frame clones and is missing some. The sample carries 35,000 to 45,000 clones, roughly 66% recorded once. This specimen belongs to a study of vaccination effects on CD4 cells after COVID-19. Regarding the study as a whole: Clones that were induced by infection or by vaccine showed marked contraction late after vaccination.

ViraFEST used viral peptide pools to expand antigen-specific CD4+ T cells before sequencing. Cultured cells yielded isolated CD4+ T cells after more than nine days. Vaccinated participants had no history of SARS-CoV-2 infection and tested negative for nucleocapsid antibodies. Wells containing a few million PBMC each were cultured with 10 IU/ml IL-2 and about 9.6 ug/ml peptides. This receptor was taken from a human donor who received a COVID-19 vaccine. This sample comprised CD4+ T cells from PBMCs cultured with HCoV-OC43 spike peptides, obtained before COVID-19 vaccination. Subset: HCoV-OC43 spike overlapping peptide pool stimulation.

CDR3 amino acids: CASSIIADTQYF. CDR3 nucleotides: TGTGCCAGTAGTATAATCGCAGATACGCAGTATTTT. The V call is TRBV19, the J call TRBJ2-3; D not certain. CDR3 length: 12 residues. From germline, CDR1 is LNHDA and CDR2 SQIVND (reference sequence). V was trimmed by 2 bases and J by 4 bases, leaving 4 bases between them.